One sample yielded the 21 T cell receptor beta chains listed below, sequenced in a study of blood T cells in healthy people across ages. A second PCR, run for roughly 7 to 12 cycles, used a sample-barcoded 5' primer plus a J-beta primer mix. TCRdb reanalysed the 5' RACE reads using MiXCR and keeps one entry per CDR3 protein. This repertoire shows around 800,000 distinct CDR3 sequences, about half found once; its top ten account for 18%. Sequenced material: blood. Receptors were obtained from a man older than 75 in good health.

This clonotype has just one count. The gene calls are TRBV7-8 and TRBJ1-5; tentatively, D is TRBD1 (5 bases). The germline V gene has CDR1 SGHVS and CDR2 FQNEAQ. Between the trimmed V and J ends, which lost 0 bases and 0 bases, there was a span of 24 bases. CDR3 length: 21 residues. Here the CDR3 reads CASSLARMGESRYYSNQPQHF. For the CDR3, the DNA is TGTGCCAGCAGCTTAGCGCGTATGGGGGAATCCCGCTATTATAGCAATCAGCCCCAGCATTTT.

This chain links TRBV20-1 with TRBJ1-1, with D possibly TRBD1 on 5 matching bases. The CDR3 is 14 amino acids. Germline V gene sequence: CDR1 DFQATT, CDR2 SNEGSKA (reference sequence). V shed 1 base and J shed 1 base, with 10 bases lying between them. For the CDR3, the DNA is TGCAGTGCTAGAGGTCAACAGGAGAACACTGAAGCTTTCTTT. This encodes CSARGQQENTEAFF.

The table lists this clonotype with many counts. CDR3 sequence: CASSYANEQFF. The DNA for the CDR3 is TGTGCCAGCAGTTACGCGAATGAGCAGTTCTTC. The rearrangement uses TRBV6-2 or TRBV6-3 and TRBJ2-1; D unclear. The CDR3 loop spans 11 amino acids. Germline V CDR1 and CDR2: MNHEY, SVGEGT. V was cut by 2 bases and J by 7 bases, with 3 bases left in between.

This clonotype was counted only a few times. This chain connects TRBV12-3 or TRBV12-4 to TRBJ2-5; 7 nucleotides align to TRBD1. The junction had 15 bases not matched to a gene; V was cut back by 8 bases and J by 3 bases. CDR3 length equals 16 residues. In DNA, the CDR3 is TGTGCCAGCGCTAGACGGACAGGATCTCGTGAAGAGACCCAGTACTTC. Its protein is CASARRTGSREETQYF.

This chain joins TRBV10-3 and TRBJ2-7; 11 bases align to TRBD2. This CDR3 is 16 amino acids long. Germline V lookup: CDR1 ENHRY, CDR2 SYGVKD. V was pared by 3 bases and J by 0 bases, with 4 bases of the junction left unmatched. CDR3 sequence: CAISDPSGRYSYEQYF. In DNA form, the CDR3 reads TGTGCCATCAGTGACCCTAGCGGGAGGTACTCCTACGAGCAGTACTTC.

Only a few counts were recorded for this clonotype. The gene calls are TRBV28 and TRBJ2-3, with TRBD1 identical over 9 bases. Germline assignment: CDR1 MDHEN and CDR2 SYDVKM. The V and J ends lost 7 bases and 6 bases, in that order; junction bases with no gene match: 11. There are 15 residues in the CDR3. The CDR3 loop reads CASTQSIQGADTQYF. The DNA of the CDR3 is TGTGCCAGCACCCAAAGCATACAGGGGGCCGATACGCAGTATTTT.

J is TRBJ1-1 and V is TRBV28; TRBD1 might be the D (5 bases). This CDR3 comprises 17 residues. Deletions cut 4 bases from V and 7 bases from J, with 25 bases between. CDR1 MDHEN and CDR2 SYDVKM come from the germline V gene. Here the CDR3 DNA reads TGTGCCAGCAGTTCCCCTCCCTTTTTTAGGGACCAGGGTGAAGCTTTCTTT. Translated, it gives CASSSPPFFRDQGEAFF. Supplemented by reference TRBV28 and TRBJ1-1, the full variable domain reads DVKVTQSSRYLVKRTGEKVFLECVQDMDHENMFWYRQDPGLGLRLIYFSYDVKMKEKGDIPEGYSVSREKKERFSLILESASTNQTSMYLCASSSPPFFRDQGEAFFGQGTRLTVV.

This chain links TRBV12-3 or TRBV12-4 with TRBJ1-2; TRBD1 might be the D (5 bases). The V end was cut by 2 bases, the J end by 7 bases, with 11 bases between. This CDR3 spans 13 amino acids. The CDR3 sequence: CASSLTYRSGYTF. DNA of the CDR3: TGTGCCAGCAGTTTAACATACAGGAGTGGCTACACCTTC.

This clonotype has ten or more counts. The genes are TRBV7-9 and TRBJ2-6; no clear D. V was cut by 3 bases and J by 2 bases, with 5 bases left in between. The CDR3 is 14 amino acids. Germline V gives CDR1 SEHNR, CDR2 FQNEAQ (reference sequence). CDR3 DNA sequence: TGTGCCAGCAGCTTGATCACTGGGGCCAACGTCCTGACTTTC. This translates into CASSLITGANVLTF.

The chain joins TRBV29-1 to TRBJ2-1; 8 bases are shared with TRBD2. V shed 0 bases, J shed 5 bases, and the junction held 12 bases outside the gene matches. The germline V gene has CDR1 SQVTM and CDR2 ANQGSEA. The CDR3 contains 17 residues. The CDR3 is CSVEDWSGSVSNNEQFF. CDR3 sequence (DNA): TGCAGCGTTGAAGATTGGAGCGGGAGTGTATCTAACAATGAGCAGTTCTTC.

This clonotype was detected many times. The V and J genes are TRBV7-3 and TRBJ2-3; 11 nucleotides match TRBD2. The V gene end was trimmed by 5 bases and the J gene end by 6 bases; junction bases not matched to a gene: 4. Per germline, CDR1 SGHTA and CDR2 FQGTGA. CDR3 length: 14 residues. The CDR3 coding sequence is TGTGCCAGCAGCCTAGCGGGAGGAGGTGATACGCAGTATTTT. Translation: CASSLAGGGDTQYF.

This clonotype was recorded a few times. This chain uses TRBV6-6 with TRBJ1-4; 8 bases align to TRBD1. CDR3 length equals 14 residues. Germline-derived CDR1 and CDR2 are MNHNY and SVGAGI (reference sequence). V dropped 5 bases and J dropped 5; count of bases not matched to a gene: 4. CDR3 sequence: CASSGPGGNEKLFF. The CDR3 bases are TGTGCCAGCAGTGGCCCAGGGGGCAATGAAAAACTGTTTTTT.

This clonotype was recorded many times. The rearrangement uses TRBV7-9 and TRBJ1-1; the D is unclear. The germline CDR1 and CDR2 sequences are SEHNR and FQNEAQ (reference sequence). The CDR3 consists of 13 residues. Between the trimmed V and J ends, which lost 0 bases and 10 bases, there was a span of 12 bases. The CDR3: CASSLALGEGAFF. The DNA for the CDR3 is TGTGCCAGCAGCTTAGCGCTTGGGGAGGGAGCTTTCTTT.

The V and J genes are TRBV3-1 and TRBJ2-3; 7 positions match TRBD2. CDR3 size: 15 residues. V shed 0 bases, J shed 1 base, and the junction held 1 base outside the gene matches. The germline gives CDR1 LGHDT, CDR2 YNNKEL (reference sequence). CDR3 in DNA: TGTGCCAGCAGCCAAGATAGCGGGCGCACAGATACGCAGTATTTT. Protein product: CASSQDSGRTDTQYF.

This clonotype was seen more than once but under ten times. This chain joins TRBV7-3 and TRBJ2-2; D unresolved. The CDR3 consists of 16 residues. The V and J ends lost 1 base and 5 bases respectively, with 14 bases between them. Germline CDR1 and CDR2: SGHTA and FQGTGA. In DNA form, the CDR3 reads TGTGCCAGCAGCTTAAGACGACCAGTCTGGACCGGGGAGCTGTTTTTT. This encodes CASSLRRPVWTGELFF.

In its sample, this clonotype was seen once. This chain connects TRBV7-2 to TRBJ2-7; tentatively, D is TRBD1 (7 bases). CDR3 size: 16 residues. In germline, CDR1 is SGHTA, CDR2 FQGNSA. V dropped 1 base and J dropped 7 bases, with 20 bases sitting between them. The CDR3 sequence is CASSLVAGQMNNEQYF. CDR3 sequence (DNA): TGTGCCAGCAGCTTAGTGGCGGGACAGATGAACAATGAGCAGTACTTC.

This clonotype came up many times. The rearrangement uses TRBV12-3 or TRBV12-4 and TRBJ2-1, with 10 bases that match TRBD2. The CDR3 length is 16 residues. J lost 2 bases, V lost 2 bases, and 3 bases had no gene match. The CDR3 DNA follows: TGTGCCAGCAGTTTACGCGGACTAGCGGCCTACAATGAGCAGTTCTTC. The encoded protein is CASSLRGLAAYNEQFF.

The rearrangement links TRBV28 to TRBJ2-2; maybe TRBD1 (5 bases). Germline V gene sequence: CDR1 MDHEN, CDR2 SYDVKM. The length of the CDR3 is 14 residues. V lost 8 bases and J lost 1, with 11 bases in between. CDR3 bases: TGTGCCAGCGGATTAACAGGGAACACCGGGGAGCTGTTTTTT. Translation: CASGLTGNTGELFF.

This clonotype came up a few times. The rearrangement joins TRBV12-3 or TRBV12-4 to TRBJ1-2; no clear D gene. The V end was cut by 5 bases, the J end by 2 bases, with 9 bases between. The CDR3 contains 13 residues. CDR3 residues: CASSPRPNYGYTF. Written as DNA, the CDR3 is TGTGCCAGCAGTCCTCGACCCAACTATGGCTACACCTTC.

This clonotype was observed a handful of times. The chain uses TRBV20-1 and TRBJ2-3; 7 bases are shared with TRBD1. V lost 3 bases to trimming and J lost 2 bases; unmatched junction nucleotides: 8. There are 15 residues in the CDR3. Germline CDR1 is DFQATT and CDR2 is SNEGSKA (reference sequence). The CDR3 DNA reads as TGCAGTGCTAGTGAGACAGGGACCTACACAGATACGCAGTATTTT. Protein product: CSASETGTYTDTQYF.

This clonotype was picked up a small number of times. The rearrangement links TRBV27 to TRBJ2-1; TRBD1 might be the D (5 bases). Germline lookup yields CDR1 MNHEY and CDR2 SMNVEV (reference sequence). CDR3 size: 13 residues. V lost 5 bases and J lost 9, with 14 bases in between. The CDR3 reads CASSVYRGSEQFF. The DNA of the CDR3 is TGTGCCAGCAGTGTTTATAGGGGTAGTGAGCAGTTCTTC.